A selection of T cell receptor beta chains follows, all from one sample in a study of cytomegalovirus exposure and HLA in healthy donors. Some clones are missing from TCRdb's copy, which holds only in-frame ones; the method was immunoSEQ multiplex PCR. The table includes 170,000 or so clones, 75% to 85% detected once. Sequenced: PBMCs. Every receptor here comes from a woman younger than 45 in good health and CMV-seropositive. CDR3s include the opening cysteine and the closing phenylalanine or tryptophan. The D gene is left open where the match is weak. Only part of the rows carry a size: once, few, many, or a class if the clone is expanded.

V	size	D	J	DNA	CDR3
TRBV9	NA	TRBD2	TRBJ2-1	TGTGCCAGCAGCGCTTTCCCGACTAGCGGGAGCCTATTATACAATGAGCAGTTCTTC	CASSAFPTSGSLLYNEQFF
TRBV29-1	NA	TRBD1	TRBJ1-1	TGCAGCGTTGAAACCACAGGGGGTGGTGAAGCTTTCTTT	CSVETTGGGEAFF
TRBV10-3	NA	NA	TRBJ2-3	TGTGCCATCACCCCCGGACTCTTTAGCACAGATACGCAGTATTTT	CAITPGLFSTDTQYF
TRBV18	NA	TRBD2	TRBJ2-7	TGTGCCAGCTCACCAGAGGTAGCGGGAGAACGCGAGCAGTACTTC	CASSPEVAGEREQYF
TRBV28	few	NA	TRBJ1-2	TGTGCCAGCAGTGCCTCGGGGGGAATCTATGGCTACACCTTC	CASSASGGIYGYTF
TRBV4-3	NA	TRBD2	TRBJ2-7	TGCGCCAGCAGCCCCTCAGCGGGAAACTACGAGCAGTACTTC	CASSPSAGNYEQYF
TRBV12-5	NA	NA	TRBJ1-5	TGTGCTAGTGGTTTGGGAATCGGGAATAGCAATCAGCCCCAGCATTTT	CASGLGIGNSNQPQHF
TRBV7-9	few	TRBD2	TRBJ2-1	TGTGCCAGCAGCCCCCGGACTAGCGGGACTCCGAGGGGTGAGCAGTTCTTC	CASSPRTSGTPRGEQFF
TRBV6-6	NA	NA	TRBJ2-1	TGTGCCAGCGCTGGCCGGGGGTCCTACAATGAGCAGTTCTTC	CASAGRGSYNEQFF
TRBV10-3	NA	NA	TRBJ1-1	TGTGCCAGCATCGGACAGATGAACACTGAAGCTTTCTTT	CASIGQMNTEAFF
TRBV7-2	NA	TRBD2	TRBJ2-3	TGTGCCAGCAGCTTTGCGGGAGCGGGCACAGATACGCAGTATTTT	CASSFAGAGTDTQYF
TRBV18	NA	NA	TRBJ2-7	TGTGCCAGCTCACCTCCGGGGGACTACGAGCAGTACTTC	CASSPPGDYEQYF
TRBV5-1	NA	TRBD1	TRBJ1-1	TGCGCCAGCCGCCGCCAGGGACAGGGAGAGGCTGAAGCTTTCTTT	CASRRQGQGEAEAFF
TRBV11-1	NA	TRBD2	TRBJ2-1	TGTGCCAGCAGCCCGCGGGAGGGGGGCTACAATGAGCAGTTCTTC	CASSPREGGYNEQFF
TRBV5-1	NA	NA	TRBJ1-1	TGCGCCAGCAGCTTGGAAGGAGGGGTTAATACTGAAGCTTTCTTT	CASSLEGGVNTEAFF
TRBV11-3	NA	NA	TRBJ1-1	TGTGCCAGCAGCTTGCAAGAGGGTAACACTGAAGCTTTCTTT	CASSLQEGNTEAFF
TRBV13	NA	NA	TRBJ1-2	TGTGCCAGCTCGACCCGGACAGTCGCCCGTCTTGACGGCTACACCTTC	CASSTRTVARLDGYTF
TRBV7-6	NA	NA	TRBJ2-5	TGTGCCAGCAGCTTAGCGGGAACGGGAGTGCGTGAGACCCAGTACTTC	CASSLAGTGVRETQYF
TRBV6-6	NA	NA	TRBJ1-2	TGTGCCAGCAGCCGAATCGGAGATGCCTATGGCTACACCTTC	CASSRIGDAYGYTF
TRBV2	NA	TRBD2	TRBJ2-2	TGTGCCAGAGGGGCGGGGGAGTCCGGGGAGCTGTTTTTT	CARGAGESGELFF
TRBV11-3	NA	TRBD1	TRBJ2-7	TGTGCCAGCAGCGCCTCAACAGGGGGCTGGGAGCAGTACTTC	CASSASTGGWEQYF
TRBV30	NA	TRBD2	TRBJ2-3	TGTGCCTGGACCTTTAGCGGGAGGATGACAGATACGCAGTATTTT	CAWTFSGRMTDTQYF
TRBV6-5	NA	NA	TRBJ2-7	TGTGCCAGCAGTCCGAGGGGGACGGGCTCCTACGAGCAGTACTTC	CASSPRGTGSYEQYF
TRBV11-2	NA	NA	TRBJ1-4	TGTGCCAGCACGAGACAGGCGTCTTACAGTGAAAAACTGTTTTTT	CASTRQASYSEKLFF
TRBV6-5	NA	NA	TRBJ1-3	TGTGCCAGCACCCCCTCCCGGGACTCTGGAAACACCATATATTTT	CASTPSRDSGNTIYF
TRBV30	few	TRBD1	TRBJ1-2	TGTGCCTGGGCGGGGACAGGGGATTATGGCTACACCTTC	CAWAGTGDYGYTF
TRBV7-3	once	TRBD2	TRBJ2-1	TGTGCCAGCAGCTTGGTTGGGACTAGTGCGAATGAGCAGTTCTTC	CASSLVGTSANEQFF
TRBV11-3	NA	NA	TRBJ1-5	TGTGCCAGCAGCCCGGGACAGCCCCAGCATTTT	CASSPGQPQHF
TRBV29-1	few	NA	TRBJ1-3	TGCAGCGTGGAACAGGACTTCGGAAACACCATATATTTT	CSVEQDFGNTIYF
TRBV6-5	NA	TRBD1	TRBJ2-2	TGTGCCAGCAGACAGCCGACAGGGGGCGGGGAGCTGTTTTTT	CASRQPTGGGELFF
TRBV4-3	NA	TRBD2	TRBJ2-1	TGCGCCAGCAGCCAAGACCCTAGCGGGAGCCTTCGGGAGCAGTTCTTC	CASSQDPSGSLREQFF
TRBV4-3	NA	NA	TRBJ2-7	TGCGCCAGCAGCCAAGGCAGTCACAGCTACGAGCAGTACTTC	CASSQGSHSYEQYF
TRBV9	NA	TRBD2	TRBJ2-3	TGTGCCAGCAGCAGCCGGGTAGCGGGAGGAGAAGATACGCAGTATTTT	CASSSRVAGGEDTQYF
TRBV27	NA	NA	TRBJ2-7	TGTGCCAGCAGCCCACAGGGATCCTACGAGCAGTACTTC	CASSPQGSYEQYF
TRBV7-6	NA	TRBD2	TRBJ2-7	TGTGCCAGCAGCTTAGACAGGGTTCTAGCGGGAGGCCATACCTACGAGCAGTACTTC	CASSLDRVLAGGHTYEQYF
TRBV4-2	NA	NA	TRBJ2-3	TGTGCCAGCAGCCAAGACAGAATCACAGATACGCAGTATTTT	CASSQDRITDTQYF
TRBV30	NA	NA	TRBJ1-2	TGTGCCTGGGGTGGACAGTCACTCTATGGCTACACCTTC	CAWGGQSLYGYTF
TRBV27	NA	NA	TRBJ2-7	TGTGCCAGCAGCTTAGGGGCCTTCTACGAGCAGTACTTC	CASSLGAFYEQYF
TRBV7-8	NA	NA	TRBJ1-3	TGTGCCAGCAGCCGATCAGGGGAGGGACACACCATATATTTT	CASSRSGEGHTIYF
TRBV28	NA	TRBD1	TRBJ1-1	TGTGCCGTAAGGGGGACAGGGGTGGGAATGAACACTGAAGCTTTCTTT	CAVRGTGVGMNTEAFF
TRBV13	NA	NA	TRBJ2-7	TGTGCCAGCAGCTTAGGCCTCCGCGAGCAGTACTTC	CASSLGLREQYF
TRBV12-5	NA	TRBD2	TRBJ2-1	TGTGCTAGTGGGCAGGGGCTGGGACTAGCGGGAGTTAATGAGCAGTTCTTC	CASGQGLGLAGVNEQFF
TRBV4-1	NA	TRBD1	TRBJ1-4	TGCGCCAGCAGCCAGGTACTCGGGACAGCTAATGAAAAACTGTTTTTT	CASSQVLGTANEKLFF
TRBV28	once	NA	TRBJ2-7	TGTGCCAGCAGTCCCACGGGATCCCCCTACGAGCAGTACTTC	CASSPTGSPYEQYF
TRBV27	NA	NA	TRBJ2-7	TGTGCCAGCAGTTCCACCCAGGGTTGGCAGTACTTC	CASSSTQGWQYF
TRBV28	NA	NA	TRBJ1-2	TGTGCCAGCATACCGGGGGGCGCGACGGGTGGCTATGGCTACACCTTC	CASIPGGATGGYGYTF
TRBV7-9	NA	TRBD1	TRBJ1-4	TGTGCCAGCACCCACGGGGACAGGGGGACTAATGAAAAACTGTTTTTT	CASTHGDRGTNEKLFF
TRBV14	NA	TRBD1	TRBJ1-1	TGTGCCAGCAGCCAGACAGGGGGCCGAGCTTTCTTT	CASSQTGGRAFF
TRBV7-8	NA	NA	TRBJ2-2	TGTGCCAGCAGCTTATGGCAGAACACCGGGGAGCTGTTTTTT	CASSLWQNTGELFF
TRBV10-3	NA	NA	TRBJ1-4	TGTGCCATCAAACCCGGTGACAAGGCTAATGAAAAACTGTTTTTT	CAIKPGDKANEKLFF
TRBV11-3	NA	TRBD2	TRBJ2-1	TGTGCCAGCAGCTCAGAGCGGGAGGGTGCCTACAATGAGCAGTTCTTC	CASSSEREGAYNEQFF
TRBV9	NA	NA	TRBJ2-7	TGTGCCAGCAGCGTTCTTCCGGGGACACTGGGCTACGAGCAGTACTTC	CASSVLPGTLGYEQYF
TRBV4-3	NA	TRBD1	TRBJ2-1	TGCGCCAGCAGCCAAAGCAAGCGGACAGGGAGAGCTTTGGCGGGGTTCTTC	CASSQSKRTGRALAGFF
TRBV2	few	TRBD1	TRBJ1-4	TGTGCCAGCAGGGAGTTGACAGGGGAGATTGAAAAACTGTTTTTT	CASRELTGEIEKLFF
TRBV2	few	NA	TRBJ2-7	TGTGCCAGCAGTAAGTCGTGGGGAGACGAGCAGTACTTC	CASSKSWGDEQYF
TRBV7-2	once	NA	TRBJ2-7	TGTGCCAGCAGCTTAGCCGGGACGGGAGCCTACGAGCAGTACTTC	CASSLAGTGAYEQYF
TRBV6-1	few	NA	TRBJ2-7	TGTGCCAGCAATTGGGGAGCCTACGAGCAGTACTTC	CASNWGAYEQYF